What follows are 8 T cell receptor beta chains derived from one specimen sequenced in a study of blood T cells in healthy people across ages. A J-beta primer mix and a sample-barcoded 5' primer were used in a second PCR of roughly 6 to 11 cycles. TCRdb ran MiXCR on the 5' RACE reads and lists one entry per CDR3 protein. This repertoire shows about 570,000 distinct CDR3 sequences, approximately 30% found once; its top ten account for around 18%. The sample consisted of blood. All receptors derive from a woman aged 70-85 years in good health.

The chain uses TRBV7-9 and TRBJ2-3, with D hard to call. CDR3 length: 16 residues. Trimming stripped 5 bases from V and 0 bases from J, with 15 bases between. Germline V gives CDR1 SEHNR, CDR2 FQNEAQ (reference sequence). This CDR3 reads CASSRYTTASTDTQYF. The CDR3 DNA is TGTGCCAGCAGCCGCTACACAACAGCGAGCACAGATACGCAGTATTTT. Drawing the rest from reference TRBV7-9 and TRBJ2-3, the complete variable domain is DTGVSQNPRHKITKRGQNVTFRCDPISEHNRLYWYRQTLGQGPEFLTYFQNEAQLEKSRLLSDRFSAERPKGSFSTLEIQRTEQGDSAMYLCASSRYTTASTDTQYFGPGTRLTVL.

This CDR3 is CASSLGPGGSPDTQYF. The DNA for the CDR3 is TGCGCCAGCAGCTTGGGGCCCGGGGGGTCCCCAGATACGCAGTATTTT. The chain has TRBV5-1 and TRBJ2-3; TRBD2 aligns across 7 bases. Unmatched junction bases numbered 8, after V lost 0 bases and J lost 4 bases. The germline gives CDR1 SGHRS, CDR2 YFSETQ. This CDR3 has 16 amino acids. Based on the CDR3 plus reference TRBV5-1 and TRBJ2-3, the full variable domain is KAGVTQTPRYLIKTRGQQVTLSCSPISGHRSVSWYQQTPGQGLQFLFEYFSETQRNKGNFPGRFSGRQFSNSRSEMNVSTLELGDSALYLCASSLGPGGSPDTQYFGPGTRLTVL.

V and J are TRBV5-1 and TRBJ1-4; D gene unclear. Trimming removed 4 bases from V and 2 bases from J, with 18 bases in between. The germline V gene has CDR1 SGHRS and CDR2 YFSETQ. The CDR3 sequence is 17 residues long. CDR3 DNA sequence: TGCGCCAGCAGCGCTCGACAACCGGGGAGGACTAATGAAAAACTGTTTTTT. Encoded protein: CASSARQPGRTNEKLFF.

The chain is built from TRBV6-5 and TRBJ2-7, with TRBD1 as a possible D gene (6 bases). The CDR3 is 13 residues long. CDR1 is MNHEY, CDR2 SVGAGI, per germline. V lost 6 bases, J lost 1 base, and 10 bases lay in between. DNA of the CDR3: TGTGCCAGCAGCAATGGACAGTCCTACGAGCAGTACTTC. Protein product: CASSNGQSYEQYF.

There are a few counts of this clonotype. The chain combines TRBV20-1 with TRBJ2-2, with 7 bases matching TRBD2. With 3 bases clipped from V and 0 bases from J, the junction kept 1 base outside the gene matches. CDR3 length: 14 amino acids. CDR1 is DFQATT and CDR2 is SNEGSKA in the germline V gene (reference sequence). The CDR3 spells CSARRGTNTGELFF. The CDR3 region has the DNA TGCAGTGCTAGGCGGGGGACGAACACCGGGGAGCTGTTTTTT.

This clonotype has a handful of counts. The chain employs TRBV7-2 and TRBJ2-5; D is perhaps TRBD1 or TRBD2 (6 bases each). In germline, CDR1 is SGHTA, CDR2 FQGNSA. The length of the CDR3 is 16 residues. V dropped 6 bases and J dropped 0 bases, with 17 bases sitting between them. CDR3 sequence: CASSQKGGWYQETQYF. CDR3 DNA sequence: TGTGCCAGCAGTCAAAAGGGGGGCTGGTACCAAGAGACCCAGTACTTC.

The chain combines TRBV20-1 with TRBJ1-5; no clear D. This CDR3 is built from 12 residues. Deletions cut 7 bases from V and 4 bases from J, with 11 bases between. The germline V gene has CDR1 DFQATT and CDR2 SNEGSKA (reference sequence). CDR3 sequence (DNA): TGCAGTGTCTCGGACGGGAATCAGCCCCAGCATTTT. Translating gives CSVSDGNQPQHF.

The chain carries TRBV19 and TRBJ2-5, with D unresolved. CDR3 size: 14 residues. CDR1 and CDR2 from the germline V gene are LNHDA and SQIVND (reference sequence). V lost 9 bases, J lost 0 bases, and 14 bases lay in between. Here the CDR3 DNA reads TGTGCCAGCGCTGAGCTCTTGTACCAAGAGACCCAGTACTTC. Protein sequence: CASAELLYQETQYF.